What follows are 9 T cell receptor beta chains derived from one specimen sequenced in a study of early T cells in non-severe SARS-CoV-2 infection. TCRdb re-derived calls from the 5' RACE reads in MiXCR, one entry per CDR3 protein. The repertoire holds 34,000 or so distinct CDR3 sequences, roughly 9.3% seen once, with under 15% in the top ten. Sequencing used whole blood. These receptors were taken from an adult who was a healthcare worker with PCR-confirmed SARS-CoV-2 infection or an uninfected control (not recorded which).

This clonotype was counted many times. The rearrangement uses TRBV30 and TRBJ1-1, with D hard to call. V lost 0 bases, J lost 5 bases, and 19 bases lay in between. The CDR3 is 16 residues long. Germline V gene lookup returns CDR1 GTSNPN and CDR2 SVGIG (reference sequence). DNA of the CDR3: TGTGCCTGGAGTGTAGATCCAGTCCGATTAGGGACTGAAGCTTTCTTT. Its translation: CAWSVDPVRLGTEAFF.

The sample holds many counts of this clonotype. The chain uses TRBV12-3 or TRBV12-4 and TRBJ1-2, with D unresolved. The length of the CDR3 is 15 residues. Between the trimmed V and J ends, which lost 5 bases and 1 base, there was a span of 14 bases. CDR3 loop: CASSVVSGFNYGYTF. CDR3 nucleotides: TGTGCCAGCAGTGTCGTTTCGGGCTTTAACTATGGCTACACCTTC.

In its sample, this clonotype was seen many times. CDR3 sequence (DNA): TGTGCCAGCTCAGTCACCAACACCGGGGAGCTGTTTTTT. It codes for CASSVTNTGELFF. The gene calls are TRBV6-2 or TRBV6-3 and TRBJ2-2; no clear D gene. Germline V gene sequence: CDR1 MNHEY, CDR2 SVGEGT. This CDR3 is built from 13 residues. Trimming removed 8 bases at V and 2 bases at J, with 9 bases between.

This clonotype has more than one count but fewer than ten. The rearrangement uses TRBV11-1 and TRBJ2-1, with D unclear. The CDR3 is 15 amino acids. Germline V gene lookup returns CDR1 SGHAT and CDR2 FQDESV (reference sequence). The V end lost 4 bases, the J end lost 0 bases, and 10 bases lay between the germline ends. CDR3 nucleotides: TGTGCCAGCAGCTCCGACTTCGCCTCCTACAATGAGCAGTTCTTC. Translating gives CASSSDFASYNEQFF.

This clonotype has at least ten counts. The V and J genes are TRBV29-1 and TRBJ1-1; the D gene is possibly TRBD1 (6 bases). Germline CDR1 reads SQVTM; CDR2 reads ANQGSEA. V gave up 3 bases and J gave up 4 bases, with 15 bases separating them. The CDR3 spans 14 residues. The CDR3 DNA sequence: TGCAGCGTTGAGGGCACAGGGATGTTCACTGAAGCTTTCTTT. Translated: CSVEGTGMFTEAFF.

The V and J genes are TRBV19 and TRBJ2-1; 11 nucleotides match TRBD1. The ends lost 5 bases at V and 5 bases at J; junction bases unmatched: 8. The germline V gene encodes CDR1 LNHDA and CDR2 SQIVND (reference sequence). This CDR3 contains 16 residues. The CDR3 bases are TGTGCCAGTAGTCCCAGGACAGGGGGCCTTAACAATGAGCAGTTCTTC. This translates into CASSPRTGGLNNEQFF.

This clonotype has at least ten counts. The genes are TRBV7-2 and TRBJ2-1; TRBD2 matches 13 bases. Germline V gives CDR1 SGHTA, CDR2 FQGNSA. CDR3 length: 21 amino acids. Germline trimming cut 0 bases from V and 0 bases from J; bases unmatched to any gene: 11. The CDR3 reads CASSLARGGLAGASSYNEQFF. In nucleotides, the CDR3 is TGTGCCAGCAGCTTAGCGCGTGGTGGACTAGCGGGGGCTAGCTCCTACAATGAGCAGTTCTTC.

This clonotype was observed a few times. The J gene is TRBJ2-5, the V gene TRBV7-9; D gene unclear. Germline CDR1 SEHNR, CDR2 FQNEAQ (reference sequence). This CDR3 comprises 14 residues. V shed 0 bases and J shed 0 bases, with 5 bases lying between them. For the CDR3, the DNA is TGTGCCAGCAGCTTAGCGGGGTACCAAGAGACCCAGTACTTC. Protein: CASSLAGYQETQYF.

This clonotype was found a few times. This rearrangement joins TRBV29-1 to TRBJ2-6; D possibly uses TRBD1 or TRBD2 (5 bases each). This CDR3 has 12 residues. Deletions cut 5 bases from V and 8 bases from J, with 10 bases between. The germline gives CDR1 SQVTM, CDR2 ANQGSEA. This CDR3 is CSVPGTTNVLTF. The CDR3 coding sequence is TGCAGCGTTCCCGGGACGACCAACGTCCTGACTTTC.